This T cell receptor gamma chain is from a study of gamma-delta chains in newborns, infants, children. Looking at the study overall: Microbial exposure reportedly drives polyclonal innate γδ T cell expansion after birth.

TCRdb reprocessed the reads through CATT. The repertoire holds roughly 1,600 gamma-chain clones, with 10% to 15% as singletons. This clone was seen only a few times. A much larger clone differs by one base, so this may be a read error. Additional DNA sequences in this sample encode the identical CDR3. The receptor was isolated from a child who was a newborn, infant or young child, either healthy, febrile or measles-vaccinated (not recorded which). The sequenced material came from blood.

The DNA of the CDR3 is TGTGCCTTGTGGGAGGCCCCCCAAGAGTTGGGCAAAAAAATCAAGGTATTT. This sequence encodes CALWEAPQELGKKIKVF. The chain recombines TRGV9 with TRGJP. V was clipped by 2 bases and J by 4 bases; unmatched bases: 5. Germline lookup yields CDR1 GITISATS and CDR2 ISYDGTV (reference sequence). The CDR3 loop spans 17 amino acids.